Listed here is a single T cell receptor (beta chain). Antigen: not known. Sequence at one end of the junction differs from germline and may be a read error. A modified ARM-PCR protocol with three rounds of nested PCR amplified TCRbeta. TCRdb redid the calling of the multiplex PCR reads with MiXCR, one entry per CDR3 protein. The sample comprises about 93,000 distinct CDR3 sequences, just over 65% of which are singletons, and approximately 20% rests with the top ten. The germline V gene has CDR1 MNHNY and CDR2 SVGAGI (reference sequence). CDR3 size: 17 residues. This specimen belongs to a study of tumor and adjacent non-tumor tissue in lung cancer. Looking at the study overall: Histology: under 15 adenocarcinoma, 2 squamous cell carcinoma, 1 small cell lung cancer. The patients, some ten men and about five women, were roughly 30 to 85 with stage I to III disease.

RNA was extracted from bulk tissue without any cell sorting. The study, taken as a whole, reports: Shorter survival was associated with higher TCR diversity in tumors. Compared with tumor, normal lung showed significantly lower TCR diversity.

The chain has TRBV6-6 and TRBJ2-3; tentatively, D is TRBD1 or TRBD2 (6 bases each). The sample taken for sequencing was lung tumor tissue. This TCR came from a man between 60 and 75 years old with non-small cell lung cancer. CDR3 residues: CAGSCGEDSFYTNTQYF. CDR3 nucleotide sequence: TGTGCCGGCAGTTGCGGGGAGGACAGTTTCTACACAAATACGCAGTATTTT.